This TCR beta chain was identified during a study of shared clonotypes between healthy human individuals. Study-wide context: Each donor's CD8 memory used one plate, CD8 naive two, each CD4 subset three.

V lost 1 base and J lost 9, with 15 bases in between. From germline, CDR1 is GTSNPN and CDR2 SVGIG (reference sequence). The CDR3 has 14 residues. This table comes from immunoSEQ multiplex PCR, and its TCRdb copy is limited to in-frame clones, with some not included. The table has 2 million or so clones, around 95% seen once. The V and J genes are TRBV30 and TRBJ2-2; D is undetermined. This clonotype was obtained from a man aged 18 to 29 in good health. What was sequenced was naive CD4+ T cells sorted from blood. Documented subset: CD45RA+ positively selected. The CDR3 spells CAWSAPFTDRELFF. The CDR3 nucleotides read TGTGCCTGGAGTGCTCCTTTTACTGACCGGGAGCTGTTTTTT. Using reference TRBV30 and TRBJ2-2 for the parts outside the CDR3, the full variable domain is SQTIHQWPATLVQPVGSPLSLECTVEGTSNPNLYWYRQAAGRGLQLLFYSVGIGQISSEVPQNLSASRPQDRQFILSSKKLLLSDSGFYLCAWSAPFTDRELFFGEGSRLTVL.